These 23 T cell receptor beta chains originate from one sample sequenced in a study of Ad26.COV2.S vaccination and SARS-CoV-2 variants (dated by TCRdb to the early 2020s). Library generation was performed with the immunoSEQ multiplex PCR assay. Entries here come from immuneACCESS through TCRdb and include only in-frame sequences with V and J called. Some clones fail to appear in such tables; in the studies checked, an unresolved V gene covers under half of the shortfall, and the cause of the remainder is unknown. The sample profile shows about 680,000 clones; around 89% of them were found once. Jointly, the top ten make up approximately 1.5% of the sample. The intended sense of this specimen's treatment or condition label: over 15 received Ad26.COV2.S at low or high dose, single or two shots; about 5 received placebo; per-sample allocation not given. Repertoires of vaccine and placebo recipients were sequenced from samples collected on day 63 after the first injection.

The sample in question was peripheral blood, obtained in a trial of Ad26.COV2.S vaccine versus placebo. The receptor source for this set is a person aged 18-65 years who received the Ad26.COV2.S COVID-19 vaccine or a placebo.

The chain combines TRBV28 with TRBJ1-4; the D gene is possibly TRBD1 (6 bases). Germline-derived CDR1 and CDR2 are MDHEN and SYDVKM. Trimming took off 2 bases at V and 5 bases at J, with 18 bases between the two ends. This CDR3 has 17 residues. In nucleotides, the CDR3 is TGTGCCAGCAGTTTAACGGAGGGGGGTGCGGAAAATGAAAAACTGTTTTTT. This encodes CASSLTEGGAENEKLFF.

This clone was detected only once. The junction and the germline gene differ at one end; a read error may be behind it. The chain employs TRBV5-4 and TRBJ1-2; D unclear. Germline V gene lookup returns CDR1 SGHNT and CDR2 YYREEE (reference sequence). This CDR3 contains 13 residues. Here the CDR3 DNA reads TGTGCCACCAGCGGGTCATCTTTCGCTGGCTACACCTTC. This translates into CATSGSSFAGYTF. The entire variable domain, with the rest obtained from reference TRBV5-4 and TRBJ1-2, is as follows: ETGVTQSPTHLIKTRGQQVTLRCSSQSGHNTVSWYQQALGQGPQFIFQYYREEENGRGNFPPRFSGLQFPNYSSELNVNALELDDSALYLCATSGSSFAGYTFGSGTRLTVV.

V is TRBV21-1 and J is TRBJ2-1; the D call in the table, TRBD2, was not verified against the DNA. TRBV21-1 is flagged as a pseudogene. This CDR3 spans 19 amino acids. The chain's CDR3 is CASSKPTSGRAISYNEQFF. The CDR3 nucleotides are TGTGCCAGCAGCAAACCCACTAGCGGGAGGGCCATCTCTTACAATGAGCAGTTCTTC.

V and J are TRBV30 and TRBJ2-2; D remains unclear. The CDR3 runs 13 residues. Germline V gives CDR1 GTSNPN, CDR2 SVGIG (reference sequence). The V end was cut by 3 bases, the J end by 6 bases, with 11 bases between. CDR3 nucleotides: TGTGCCTGGAGGAGAGTGGGTTCCGGGGAGCTGTTTTTT. This translates into CAWRRVGSGELFF.

The J gene is TRBJ1-1, the V gene TRBV7-9; D is perhaps TRBD1 (5 bases). Germline CDR1 and CDR2: SEHNR and FQNEAQ (reference sequence). Trimming left V 3 bases short and J 4 bases short, with 15 bases between. This CDR3 is built from 15 residues. The CDR3: CASSFSSVGTTEAFF. CDR3 bases: TGTGCCAGCAGCTTCTCGTCGGTAGGGACCACTGAAGCTTTCTTT.

The chain uses TRBV19 and TRBJ2-2; 12 bases fit TRBD2. Germline values: CDR1 LNHDA, CDR2 SQIVND (reference sequence). V shed 5 bases and J 7 bases; nucleotides not matched to a gene: 8. CDR3 size: 16 residues. The CDR3 bases are TGTGCCAGTAGTCTAAGGACTAGCGGGGCCCTCGGGGAGCTGTTTTTT. Protein sequence: CASSLRTSGALGELFF.

Turning to this clone: An end of the junction does not agree with germline; a read error may underlie this. The chain couples TRBV5-4 to TRBJ1-1; unclear D gene. The CDR3 spans 11 residues. Germline assignment: CDR1 SGHNT and CDR2 YYREEE (reference sequence). The CDR3 reads CASSLGTRVWF. The CDR3, as DNA: TGTGCCAGCAGCTTGGGGACCCGGGTCTGGTTT.

V usage is TRBV7-9 and J usage is TRBJ2-1, with D maybe TRBD2 (6 bases). Looked up from germline, CDR1 is SEHNR and CDR2 is FQNEAQ (reference sequence). The V and J ends lost 4 bases and 0 bases respectively, with 10 bases between them. The CDR3 is made up of 15 amino acids. CDR3: CASSSGLFSYNEQFF. CDR3 nucleotides: TGTGCCAGCAGCTCGGGACTCTTCTCCTACAATGAGCAGTTCTTC.

The rearrangement joins TRBV3-1 (or the pseudogene TRBV3-2) to TRBJ2-1; 10 nucleotides line up with TRBD2. Trimming at V came to 3 bases and at J to 7 bases, leaving 9 bases not matched to a gene. This CDR3 has 16 residues. Per the germline V gene, CDR1 is LGHDT and CDR2 is YNNKEL (reference sequence). CDR3 in DNA: TGTGCCAGCAGCCACTTTCGGCTAGCGGGAGCGAATGAGCAGTTCTTC. Encoded protein: CASSHFRLAGANEQFF.

This clone was seen a single time. The chain links TRBV6-1 to TRBJ2-1; D is possibly TRBD2 (6 bases). Deletions cut 1 base from V and 6 bases from J, with 16 bases between. This CDR3 comprises 16 residues. Germline-derived CDR1 and CDR2 are MNHNS and SASEGT. The CDR3 protein is CASSEVRGAASNEQFF. The CDR3 DNA sequence: TGTGCCAGCAGTGAAGTGCGGGGAGCCGCCTCCAATGAGCAGTTCTTC.

This chain uses TRBV2 with TRBJ1-1; unclear D gene. V shed 5 bases and J shed 1 base, with 8 bases lying between them. This CDR3 spans 13 amino acids. Germline-derived CDR1 and CDR2 are SNHLY and FYNNEI. CDR3 nucleotides: TGTGCCAGCAGTATTAGACGGAACACTGAAGCTTTCTTT. This encodes CASSIRRNTEAFF.

The CDR3 DNA sequence: TGTGCCAGCAGCCGACCGGAGACTTTAACCGATACGCAGTATTTT. It encodes CASSRPETLTDTQYF. The rearrangement uses TRBV5-8 and TRBJ2-3; no clear D gene. Germline loops: CDR1 SGHTS, CDR2 YDEGEE. The CDR3 extends over 15 amino acids. Deletions cut 4 bases from V and 6 bases from J, with 18 bases between.

The chain has TRBV10-3 and TRBJ2-6, with D possibly matching TRBD2 (6 bases). Germline V lookup: CDR1 ENHRY, CDR2 SYGVKD. This CDR3 is 13 amino acids long. The germline V and J ends were trimmed by 8 bases and 4 bases, with 9 bases remaining between them. The CDR3 nucleotides read TGTGCCATCGCGGGGTCCGGGGCCAACGTCCTGACTTTC. Protein sequence: CAIAGSGANVLTF.

CDR3 in amino acids: CASSHPGTGGWEKLFF. DNA of the CDR3: TGCGCCAGCAGTCACCCCGGGACAGGGGGTTGGGAAAAACTGTTTTTT. The chain links TRBV23-1 to TRBJ1-4; 11 bases map to TRBD1. TRBV23-1 has ORF status, its function being uncertain. V dropped 3 bases and J dropped 8; count of bases not matched to a gene: 8. CDR3 length: 16 amino acids.

The chain employs TRBV6-5 and TRBJ1-1; D gene ambiguous. The ends were cut back, 0 bases at V and 7 bases at J, with 9 bases in the middle. This CDR3 spans 13 amino acids. Germline lookup yields CDR1 MNHEY and CDR2 SVGAGI. CDR3 protein: CASSYSFDNEAFF. The CDR3 DNA reads as TGTGCCAGCAGTTACTCGTTCGACAATGAAGCTTTCTTT.

Only one count was recorded for this clone. The V call is TRBV18, the J call TRBJ2-7; D is undetermined. This CDR3 has 13 amino acids. Between the trimmed V and J ends, which lost 6 bases and 3 bases, there was a span of 12 bases. Germline V gene sequence: CDR1 KGHSH, CDR2 LQKENI. In DNA form, the CDR3 reads TGTGCCAGCTCTCACCCTGACAACTACGAGCAGTACTTC. It encodes CASSHPDNYEQYF.

The chain couples TRBV25-1 to TRBJ2-2; TRBD1 aligns across 12 bases. The CDR3 is made up of 17 amino acids. Germline lookup yields CDR1 MGHDK and CDR2 SYGVNS. The V segment lost 4 bases and the J segment 4 bases; nucleotides outside the gene matches: 7. The CDR3 nucleotides read TGTGCCAGCAGTGCGCACCAGGGACAGGGGGCCACCGGGGAGCTGTTTTTT. Translation gives CASSAHQGQGATGELFF.

The chain has TRBV27 and TRBJ2-5; 11 bases fit TRBD1. The CDR3 runs to 18 residues. The trim removed 4 bases at V and 0 bases at J, leaving 10 bases unmatched. Germline V CDR1 and CDR2: MNHEY, SMNVEV (reference sequence). The DNA for the CDR3 is TGTGCCAGCAGTTGGAGGACAGGGGGCGGACCGTACCAAGAGACCCAGTACTTC. Translating gives CASSWRTGGGPYQETQYF.

This clone was recorded a few times. The chain joins TRBV27 to TRBJ2-7; D assignment may be TRBD1 or TRBD2 (5 bases each). Germline-derived CDR1 and CDR2 are MNHEY and SMNVEV (reference sequence). This CDR3 is built from 16 residues. Trimming took 0 bases from V and 1 from J, leaving 13 bases between them. The CDR3 here is CASSLSGVGASYEQYF. In DNA, the CDR3 is TGTGCCAGCAGTTTATCGGGGGTCGGGGCATCCTACGAGCAGTACTTC.

A word on this clone: Other DNA variants within this sample encode the same CDR3. This chain uses TRBV18 with TRBJ1-1; TRBD1 matches 7 bases. The J segment lost 1 base and the V segment lost 3 bases, leaving 2 bases of the junction unmatched. The germline V gene has CDR1 KGHSH and CDR2 LQKENI. The CDR3 contains 14 residues. The chain's CDR3 is CASSPDRANTEAFF. CDR3 nucleotides: TGTGCCAGCTCACCCGACAGGGCGAACACTGAAGCTTTCTTT.

The chain employs TRBV5-4 and TRBJ2-5, with D unclear. The V gene lost 2 bases and the J gene lost 5 bases, with 4 bases spanning the gap. The CDR3 spans 11 residues. The germline CDR1 and CDR2 sequences are SGHNT and YYREEE (reference sequence). CDR3: CASSFRETQYF. The CDR3 nucleotides are TGTGCCAGCAGCTTTCGCGAGACCCAGTACTTC.

The gene calls are TRBV20-1 and TRBJ2-2, with 10 nucleotides matching TRBD2. Trimming removed 6 bases from V and 5 bases from J; junction bases left unmatched: 6. The CDR3 spans 14 residues. In germline, CDR1 is DFQATT, CDR2 SNEGSKA (reference sequence). The CDR3: CSASLAGATGELFF. The CDR3 DNA is TGCAGTGCAAGTCTAGCGGGGGCAACCGGGGAGCTGTTTTTT.

The CDR3 DNA follows: TGTGCCAGCAGCCAAGATTCAAGGAGATCGGAGACCCAGTACTTC. Protein: CASSQDSRRSETQYF. The rearrangement links TRBV3-1 (or the pseudogene TRBV3-2) to TRBJ2-5; the D is unclear. V lost 0 bases and J 5 bases, leaving 13 bases between the germline ends. Germline V gene sequence: CDR1 LGHDT, CDR2 YNNKEL (reference sequence). This CDR3 has 15 residues.